This entry lists 17 T cell receptor beta chains sequenced from one sample in a study of T cell responses to AZD1222 COVID-19 vaccine. Assay: immunoSEQ multiplex PCR; the TCRdb copy retains only in-frame clones and omits some. Found here are 150,000 to 200,000 clones, approximately 94% of them singletons; the top ten hold roughly 5.6%. Source: peripheral blood, taken 28 days after the second AZD1222 dose. These TCRs come from an adult who received the AZD1222 COVID-19 vaccine.

The count of this clone is one. This sequence joins TRBV7-9 and TRBJ2-7, with 9 bases aligning to TRBD1. The V gene end was trimmed by 3 bases and the J gene end by 0 bases; junction bases not matched to a gene: 6. CDR1 SEHNR and CDR2 FQNEAQ come from the germline V gene (reference sequence). CDR3 length equals 16 residues. The CDR3: CASSFTGGTISYEQYF. The CDR3 coding sequence is TGTGCCAGCAGCTTCACAGGGGGCACTATCTCCTACGAGCAGTACTTC.

J is TRBJ1-1 and V is TRBV19; D is unclear. This CDR3 comprises 13 residues. Germline V CDR1 and CDR2: LNHDA, SQIVND (reference sequence). The V end lost 6 bases, the J end lost 1 base, and 9 bases lay between the germline ends. The DNA for the CDR3 is TGTGCCAGTAGCTACAGACAGAACACTGAAGCTTTCTTT. Its translation is CASSYRQNTEAFF.

The genes are TRBV5-8 and TRBJ2-7, with 10 nucleotides matching TRBD2. There are 19 residues in the CDR3. Per germline, CDR1 SGHTS and CDR2 YDEGEE. Trimming removed 4 bases from V and 4 bases from J; junction bases left unmatched: 20. In DNA form, the CDR3 reads TGTGCCAGCAGCCCCTTTCTAGCGGGAGAGGGTAGGGAACAATACGAGCAGTACTTC. This encodes CASSPFLAGEGREQYEQYF.

J is TRBJ2-1 and V is TRBV6-2 or TRBV6-3; 7 bases agree with TRBD2. The CDR3 spans 13 residues. Trimming at V came to 6 bases and at J to 10 bases, leaving 9 bases not matched to a gene. Germline lookup yields CDR1 MNHEY and CDR2 SVGEGT. The CDR3 is CASSLAEWNEQFF. The CDR3 DNA follows: TGTGCCAGCAGCCTAGCGGAATGGAACGAGCAGTTCTTC.

This chain's CDR3 is CASSGGAGAGSYNEQFF. DNA of the CDR3: TGCGCCAGCAGTGGGGGGGCAGGGGCCGGTTCCTACAATGAGCAGTTCTTC. The J gene is TRBJ2-1, the V gene TRBV5-1; tentative D call: TRBD2 (7 bases). V lost 5 bases and J 1 base, leaving 19 bases between the germline ends. The CDR3 spans 17 residues. Germline-derived CDR1 and CDR2 are SGHRS and YFSETQ.

This chain joins TRBV4-1 and TRBJ2-1; tentatively, D is TRBD2 (5 bases). The CDR3 runs 16 residues. Germline CDR1 reads MGHRA; CDR2 reads YSYEKL. V lost 3 bases and J lost 2, with 14 bases in between. CDR3 region: CASSQRVEVTYNEQFF. DNA of the CDR3: TGCGCCAGCAGCCAGAGGGTAGAAGTAACCTACAATGAGCAGTTCTTC.

This rearrangement joins TRBV7-9 to TRBJ2-2; 8 bases fit TRBD1. From germline, CDR1 is SEHNR and CDR2 FQNEAQ (reference sequence). V trimming: 5 bases; J trimming: 6 bases; junction bases outside the gene matches: 5. The CDR3 spans 14 residues. The DNA of the CDR3 is TGTGCCAGCAGCCGACAACAGGGGGCCGGGGAGCTGTTTTTT. Its translation: CASSRQQGAGELFF.

V usage is TRBV27 and J usage is TRBJ2-1; 9 nucleotides agree with TRBD2. V lost 3 bases to trimming and J lost 10 bases; unmatched junction nucleotides: 10. The CDR3 loop spans 15 amino acids. Germline CDR1 and CDR2: MNHEY and SMNVEV (reference sequence). The CDR3 region is CASSLGASGILEQFF. DNA for the CDR3: TGTGCCAGCAGTTTGGGGGCTAGCGGGATTCTCGAGCAGTTCTTC.

This clone was counted between two and nine times. The chain recombines TRBV6-2 or TRBV6-3 with TRBJ2-1, with D perhaps TRBD1 or TRBD2 (6 bases each). Per germline, CDR1 MNHEY and CDR2 SVGEGT. Trimming removed 2 bases at V and 6 bases at J, with 14 bases between. CDR3 length equals 15 residues. The CDR3 DNA reads TGTGCCAGCAGTTACGGGCGGGACATGGCCAATGAGCAGTTCTTC. This translates into CASSYGRDMANEQFF.

V is TRBV27 and J is TRBJ2-6; TRBD2 might be the D (6 bases). The V gene lost 5 bases and the J gene lost 1 base, with 12 bases spanning the gap. Germline loops: CDR1 MNHEY, CDR2 SMNVEV (reference sequence). The CDR3 sequence is 16 residues long. This chain's CDR3 is CASSPGRGSGANVLTF. The CDR3 DNA follows: TGTGCCAGCAGTCCGGGTCGGGGGTCTGGGGCCAACGTCCTGACTTTC.

The genes are TRBV25-1 and TRBJ1-5, with D maybe TRBD1 (5 bases). In germline, CDR1 is MGHDK, CDR2 SYGVNS. Trimming stripped 2 bases from V and 9 bases from J, with 20 bases between. The CDR3 consists of 16 residues. The CDR3 nucleotides are TGTGCCAGCAGTGAAAAAGGACGGGGCTCGGGAGGGCCCCAGCATTTT. It encodes CASSEKGRGSGGPQHF.

V and J are TRBV29-1 and TRBJ2-7; maybe TRBD2 (6 bases). The V gene's germline CDR1 is SQVTM and CDR2 ANQGSEA. Trimming took off 5 bases at V and 3 bases at J, with 17 bases between the two ends. The CDR3 is 14 amino acids. In nucleotides, the CDR3 is TGCAGCGTTTTAGCGGACCTGGCGGGCTACGAGCAGTACTTC. This codes for CSVLADLAGYEQYF.

CDR3 DNA: TGCGCCAGCAGCACTGGACAGCCTAACTATGGCTACACCTTC. Its protein is CASSTGQPNYGYTF. This chain links TRBV5-1 with TRBJ1-2; the D gene is possibly TRBD1 (6 bases). V shed 4 bases and J shed 0 bases, with 10 bases lying between them. Germline V lookup: CDR1 SGHRS, CDR2 YFSETQ. This CDR3 has 14 residues. Complete variable domain (other parts from reference TRBV5-1 and TRBJ1-2): KAGVTQTPRYLIKTRGQQVTLSCSPISGHRSVSWYQQTPGQGLQFLFEYFSETQRNKGNFPGRFSGRQFSNSRSEMNVSTLELGDSALYLCASSTGQPNYGYTFGSGTRLTVV.

V and J are TRBV2 and TRBJ2-3; D is possibly TRBD1 or TRBD2 (5 bases each). Trimming removed 5 bases from V and 8 bases from J, with 17 bases in between. The CDR3 is 14 residues long. Germline-derived CDR1 and CDR2 are SNHLY and FYNNEI. In DNA form, the CDR3 reads TGTGCCAGCAGTCGCCCCAGGGACGGTCTTACGCAGTATTTT. Translated, it gives CASSRPRDGLTQYF.

This clone occurred a few times. This sequence joins TRBV2 and TRBJ1-2; the D is unclear. There are 13 residues in the CDR3. Trimming removed 3 bases at V and 4 bases at J, with 9 bases between. Germline V gives CDR1 SNHLY, CDR2 FYNNEI. CDR3 nucleotides: TGTGCCAGCAGTGAGGGGAGAGTCTATGGCTACACCTTC. Encoded protein: CASSEGRVYGYTF. The full variable domain, in which reference TRBV2 and TRBJ1-2 provide the parts outside the CDR3, is EPEVTQTPSHQVTQMGQEVILRCVPISNHLYFYWYRQILGQKVEFLVSFYNNEISEKSEIFDDQFSVERPDGSNFTLKIRSTKLEDSAMYFCASSEGRVYGYTFGSGTRLTVV.

This chain links TRBV7-9 with TRBJ1-1; D unresolved. Germline CDR1 is SEHNR and CDR2 is FQNEAQ (reference sequence). Trimming pared 3 bases from V and 2 bases from J, leaving 4 bases between. The CDR3 is 12 residues long. CDR3 residues: CASSFTNTEAFF. The CDR3, as DNA: TGTGCCAGCAGCTTTACCAACACTGAAGCTTTCTTT. The variable domain in full, with the rest retrieved from reference TRBV7-9 and TRBJ1-1, is DTGVSQNPRHKITKRGQNVTFRCDPISEHNRLYWYRQTLGQGPEFLTYFQNEAQLEKSRLLSDRFSAERPKGSFSTLEIQRTEQGDSAMYLCASSFTNTEAFFGQGTRLTVV.

J is TRBJ2-3 and V is TRBV6-5; TRBD2 matches 9 bases. Germline CDR1 is MNHEY and CDR2 is SVGAGI. The CDR3 runs to 15 residues. V dropped 8 bases and J dropped 1; count of bases not matched to a gene: 7. This CDR3 is CASGIIAGGTDTQYF. CDR3 DNA sequence: TGTGCCAGCGGTATAATAGCGGGGGGCACAGATACGCAGTATTTT.